This TCR beta chain came from a study of blood T cell repertoires in COVID-19. Trimming took off 6 bases at V and 4 bases at J, with 19 bases between the two ends. Germline CDR1 reads MNHEY; CDR2 reads SMNVEV (reference sequence). The CDR3 has 15 amino acids. Repertoires were generated with immunoSEQ multiplex PCR, while TCRdb's copy carries only in-frame clones and drops some. The data contain around 310,000 clones, approximately 90% of them seen just once; the ten biggest clones take up approximately 12%. The specimen sequenced was peripheral blood. The chain recombines TRBV27 with TRBJ2-7; D ambiguous. The sequence was collected from a woman in her sixties with acute or convalescent COVID-19. CDR3 protein: CASRVQSLQVYEQYF. The CDR3 DNA is TGTGCCAGCAGGGTCCAGTCCCTCCAGGTTTACGAGCAGTACTTC.